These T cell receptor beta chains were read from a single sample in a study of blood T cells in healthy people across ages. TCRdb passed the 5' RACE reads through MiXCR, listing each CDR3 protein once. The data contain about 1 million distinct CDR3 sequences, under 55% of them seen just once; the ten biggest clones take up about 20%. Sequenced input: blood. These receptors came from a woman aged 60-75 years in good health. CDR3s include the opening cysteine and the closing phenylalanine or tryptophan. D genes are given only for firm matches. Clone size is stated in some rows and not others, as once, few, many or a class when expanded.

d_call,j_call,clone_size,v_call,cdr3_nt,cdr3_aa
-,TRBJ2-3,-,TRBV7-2,TGTGCCAGCAGCTCTGGAGCCCGAAGCACAGATACGCAGTATTTT,CASSSGARSTDTQYF
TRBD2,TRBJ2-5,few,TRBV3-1,TGTGCCAGCAGCCAATTTCATCGGGGGGAAGAGACCCAGTACTTC,CASSQFHRGEETQYF
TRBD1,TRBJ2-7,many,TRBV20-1,TGCAGTGCTAGAGAGACAGGGCTCGAGCAGTACTTC,CSARETGLEQYF
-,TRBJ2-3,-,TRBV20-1,TGCAGTGCCTCGGGTAAAGGGTTGACCCATACGCAGTATTTT,CSASGKGLTHTQYF
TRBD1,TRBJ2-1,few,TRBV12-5,TGTGCTAGTGGTTTGGTCTGGACAGGGAGTAGTAGAGGGGGTAATGAGCAGTTCTTC,CASGLVWTGSSRGGNEQFF
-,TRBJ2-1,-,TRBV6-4,TGTGCCAGCAGTGACTCGGGGAGCGGGTTAAGCTCCTACAATGAGCAGTTCTTC,CASSDSGSGLSSYNEQFF
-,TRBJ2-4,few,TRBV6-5,TGTGCCAGCAGACAGTTAGCCAAAAACATTCAGTACTTC,CASRQLAKNIQYF
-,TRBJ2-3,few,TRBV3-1,TGTGCCAGCAGCCTGTTAGGAGAACCCGGTCAAGATACGCAGTATTTT,CASSLLGEPGQDTQYF
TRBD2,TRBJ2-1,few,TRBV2,TGTGCCAGCACTGGGCTAGCGGGAGCTTCGTCGAATGAGCAGTTCTTC,CASTGLAGASSNEQFF
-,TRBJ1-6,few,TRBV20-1,TGCAGTGCTAGGCCCAGGGGTAGCAATTCACCCCTCCACTTT,CSARPRGSNSPLHF
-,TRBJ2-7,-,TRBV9,TGTGCCAGCAGCGTAGATGGGGGAGTAGTTGGCGAGCAGTACTTC,CASSVDGGVVGEQYF
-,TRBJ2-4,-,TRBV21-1,TGTGCCAGCAGCAAACACTCCGCCAGGGTGGCCAAAAACATTCAGTACTTC,CASSKHSARVAKNIQYF
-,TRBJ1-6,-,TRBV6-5,TGTGCCAGCAGCCTAGTGGCCAGGGGTAATTCACCCCTCCACTTT,CASSLVARGNSPLHF
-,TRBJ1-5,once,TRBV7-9,TGTGCCAGCAGCTTTTTCGACAGCGGTCAGCCCCAGCATTTT,CASSFFDSGQPQHF
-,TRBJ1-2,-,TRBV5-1,TGCGCCAGCAGCTTGGGACTGCTCTATGGCTACACCTTC,CASSLGLLYGYTF
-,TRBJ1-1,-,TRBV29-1,TGCAGCGTCCTGGAGGACCTCAACACTGAAGCTTTCTTT,CSVLEDLNTEAFF
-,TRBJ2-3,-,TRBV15,TGTGCCACCAGCAGAGACTTGAACACAGATACGCAGTATTTT,CATSRDLNTDTQYF
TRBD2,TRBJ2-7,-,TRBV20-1,TGCAGTGCTAGAAGACTAGCCCTCTACGAGCAGTACTTC,CSARRLALYEQYF
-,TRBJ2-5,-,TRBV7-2,TGTGCCAGCAGCTTCTATGGGGGCAGAGAGACCCAGTACTTC,CASSFYGGRETQYF
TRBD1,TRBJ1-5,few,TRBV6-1,TGTGCCAGCAGGGACAGGGGAGCCTATCAGCCCCAGCATTTT,CASRDRGAYQPQHF
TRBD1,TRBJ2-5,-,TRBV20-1,TGCAGTGCTAGGGCCGGACAGGAGGTTTATGAGACCCAGTACTTC,CSARAGQEVYETQYF
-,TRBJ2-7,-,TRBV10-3,TGTGCCACCGAGGACAGCAAGGTCCCCTACGAGCAGTACTTC,CATEDSKVPYEQYF
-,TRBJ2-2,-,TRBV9,TGTGCCAGCAGCGTAGACGGGGCGGCCGGGGAGCTGTTTTTT,CASSVDGAAGELFF
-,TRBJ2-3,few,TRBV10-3,TGTGCCATCAGTGGCAGTAAGGCAGATACGCAGTATTTT,CAISGSKADTQYF
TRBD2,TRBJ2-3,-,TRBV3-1,TGTGCCAGCAGCCAAGTCGCTAGCGGGAGAGGTGGCACAGATACGCAGTATTTT,CASSQVASGRGGTDTQYF
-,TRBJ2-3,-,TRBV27,TGTGCCAGCAGCACCGGGACATCCTCTAGCACAGATACGCAGTATTTT,CASSTGTSSSTDTQYF
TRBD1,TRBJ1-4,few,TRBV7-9,TGTGCCAGCAGCTTAACCCAGGGGGTAGGCGAAAAACTGTTTTTT,CASSLTQGVGEKLFF
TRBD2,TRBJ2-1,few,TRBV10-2,TGCGCCAGCAGTGATCGGCGTCGGACTAGCAATGAGCAGTTCTTC,CASSDRRRTSNEQFF
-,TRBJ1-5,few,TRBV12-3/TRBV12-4,TGTGCCAGCAGCGCCTCGGGGCATCAGCCCCAGCATTTT,CASSASGHQPQHF
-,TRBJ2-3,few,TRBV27,TGTGCCAGCTCTATGATCGGGTACACAGATACGCAGTATTTT,CASSMIGYTDTQYF
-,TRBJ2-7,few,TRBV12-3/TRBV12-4,TGTGCCAGCAGTTTGCGCCTCAAAACCTACGAGCAGTACTTC,CASSLRLKTYEQYF
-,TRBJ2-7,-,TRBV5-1,TGCGCCAGCAGTAGGGGGGCCCCATCCTACAATGAGCAGTACTTC,CASSRGAPSYNEQYF
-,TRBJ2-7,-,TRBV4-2,TGTGCCAGCAGCCAAGAACAGGGCGCGCCCTACGAGCAGTACTTC,CASSQEQGAPYEQYF
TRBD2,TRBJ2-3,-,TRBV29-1,TGCGGCGTAGTACTAGCGGGAGGGAGAGATACGCAGTATTTT,CGVVLAGGRDTQYF
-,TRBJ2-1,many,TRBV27,TGTGCCAGCAGTTTAACTTGGACGGGGGAGCAGTTCTTC,CASSLTWTGEQFF
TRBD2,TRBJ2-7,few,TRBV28,TGTGCCAGCAGTTTATACGGGAGGGACCACGAGCAGTACTTC,CASSLYGRDHEQYF
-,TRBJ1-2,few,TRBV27,TGTGCCAGCAGTTTATCGGGGCTGTACTATGGCTACACCTTC,CASSLSGLYYGYTF
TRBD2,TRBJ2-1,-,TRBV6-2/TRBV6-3,TGTGCCAGCAGTTTTTTTAATAGCGGGAGCTCATACAATGAGCAGTTCTTC,CASSFFNSGSSYNEQFF
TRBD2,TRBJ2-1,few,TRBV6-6,TGTGCCAGCAGTTACTCTGTGACTAGCGTCTACAATGAGCAGTTCTTC,CASSYSVTSVYNEQFF
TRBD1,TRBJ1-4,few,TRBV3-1,TGTGCCAGCAGCCAAGCAGACAGGGGACCGAATGAAAAACTGTTTTTT,CASSQADRGPNEKLFF